This T cell receptor (beta chain) stems from a study of beta chain features in type 1 diabetes. This clone was detected only a few times. Its specificity is not known. Overall study results and limits: Within each of all four CD4+ subsets, Type 1 diabetes patients had TCRB CDR3s that were moderately but significantly shorter.

Expressed TCRB transcripts were sequenced because the isolated RNA had all been reverse transcribed beforehand. Some clones are missing from TCRdb's copy, which holds only in-frame ones; the method was immunoSEQ multiplex PCR. Altogether over 150,000 clones are present, 7% to 9% being singletons, with the ten largest covering roughly 0.5%. Germline-derived CDR1 and CDR2 are SGHAT and FQNNGV. The V gene lost 1 base and the J gene lost 1 base, with 14 bases spanning the gap. CDR3 length: 18 residues. The chain joins TRBV11-2 to TRBJ2-6; tentative D call: TRBD1 (6 bases). The TCR sequence derives from a man aged 18-30 years with type 1 diabetes. The source material was central memory CD4+ T cells from blood. CDR3 sequence reads: CASSLAQGSSSGANVLTF. CDR3 nucleotides: TGTGCCAGCAGCTTAGCACAGGGATCGTCTTCTGGGGCCAACGTCCTGACTTTC.